This T cell receptor beta chain is drawn from a study of T-cell reconstitution after alpha-beta-depleted transplantation in children. CDR1 SGHTA and CDR2 FQGNSA come from the germline V gene. This CDR3 contains 14 residues. Trimming took 6 bases from V and 1 from J, leaving 12 bases between them. Unique molecular identifiers were incorporated during preparation of the TCRbeta library. TCRdb itself ran the PCR reads through MiXCR, one entry per CDR3 protein. The profile shows 400,000 to 500,000 distinct CDR3 sequences, 9.5% to 13% of them singletons. The table lists this clonotype with many counts. The clonotype was recovered from a human donor who donated a stem cell graft to a child with acute myeloid leukemia. This rearrangement joins TRBV7-2 to TRBJ1-1; a weak D match, TRBD1 (5 bases). Sequenced material: PBMCs from the stem cell graft donor, taken from the stem cell graft. The CDR3 DNA reads as TGTGCCAGCAGATGGAGGCAGGGGAACACTGAAGCTTTCTTT. Amino acid sequence: CASRWRQGNTEAFF.